The 13 T cell receptor beta chains in this list originate from one sample, sequenced in a study of blood T cell repertoires in COVID-19. Clones were sequenced by immunoSEQ multiplex PCR, and TCRdb holds only the in-frame ones, with some missing. The sample shows about half a million clones, roughly nine tenths of them seen only once. The sequenced sample consisted of peripheral blood. The receptor set was obtained from a man between 18 and 29 years old with COVID-19, enrolled during active disease.

This clone was recorded once. The rearrangement links TRBV2 to TRBJ2-2; TRBD2 matches 8 bases. The CDR3 is 15 residues long. The V gene's germline CDR1 is SNHLY and CDR2 FYNNEI. The V and J ends lost 4 bases and 4 bases, in that order; junction bases with no gene match: 5. In DNA form, the CDR3 reads TGTGCCAGCAGTGGGGCCAGCGGGAGCACCGGGGAGCTGTTTTTT. Translation: CASSGASGSTGELFF.

This clone appeared once. The chain links TRBV27 to TRBJ2-5, with 8 bases that match TRBD1. V was pared by 5 bases and J by 4 bases, with 6 bases of the junction left unmatched. This CDR3 spans 14 amino acids. Germline CDR1 MNHEY, CDR2 SMNVEV (reference sequence). CDR3 amino acids: CASSPRQGRETQYF. The CDR3 DNA sequence: TGTGCCAGCAGTCCAAGACAGGGGCGAGAGACCCAGTACTTC.

The rearrangement links TRBV3-1 (or the pseudogene TRBV3-2) to TRBJ2-7; weak D call: TRBD1 (5 bases). Trimming shortened V by 0 bases and J by 7 bases, and 16 bases separated the two germline ends. The CDR3 totals 15 residues. Germline V gives CDR1 LGHDT, CDR2 YNNKEL (reference sequence). The CDR3 nucleotides read TGTGCCAGCAGCCAAGACCCAGGGTGGATGGGTGAGCAGTACTTC. Its protein is CASSQDPGWMGEQYF.

This clone has only one observation. The V and J genes are TRBV3-1 (or the pseudogene TRBV3-2) and TRBJ2-1; 10 bases align to TRBD2. The CDR3 length is 13 residues. CDR1 is LGHDT and CDR2 is YNNKEL in the germline V gene (reference sequence). V lost 5 bases, J lost 8 bases, and 3 bases stayed unmatched. The CDR3, as DNA: TGTGCCAGCAGCGAACTAGCGGGGTATGAGCAGTTCTTC. The encoded protein is CASSELAGYEQFF.

J is TRBJ2-5 and V is TRBV18; 8 nucleotides agree with TRBD2. The CDR3 sequence is 14 residues long. Per germline, CDR1 KGHSH and CDR2 LQKENI. J was trimmed by 4 bases and V by 0 bases; bases with no gene match: 1. In DNA, the CDR3 is TGTGCCAGCTCACCACCTCTAGCGGGAGAGACCCAGTACTTC. This sequence encodes CASSPPLAGETQYF.

The chain joins TRBV5-1 to TRBJ1-2; D gene ambiguous. V dropped 2 bases and J dropped 8 bases, with 16 bases sitting between them. The CDR3 has 14 amino acids. Germline lookup yields CDR1 SGHRS and CDR2 YFSETQ. CDR3 region: CASSFGGDGEGYTF. In nucleotides, the CDR3 is TGCGCCAGCAGCTTCGGCGGTGATGGTGAGGGCTACACCTTC.

The rearrangement links TRBV5-1 to TRBJ2-5; 8 bases match TRBD2. In germline, CDR1 is SGHRS, CDR2 YFSETQ. J was trimmed by 2 bases and V by 2 bases; bases with no gene match: 5. The CDR3 covers 15 residues. CDR3 in DNA: TGCGCCAGCAGCTTAAGCGGGGGATTTCAAGAGACCCAGTACTTC. Translation: CASSLSGGFQETQYF. Complete variable domain (other parts from reference TRBV5-1 and TRBJ2-5): KAGVTQTPRYLIKTRGQQVTLSCSPISGHRSVSWYQQTPGQGLQFLFEYFSETQRNKGNFPGRFSGRQFSNSRSEMNVSTLELGDSALYLCASSLSGGFQETQYFGPGTRLLVL.

V is TRBV5-4 and J is TRBJ2-3, with a weak D call TRBD1 (5 bases). CDR1 is SGHNT and CDR2 is YYREEE in the germline V gene (reference sequence). The CDR3 runs to 15 residues. V was clipped by 5 bases and J by 0 bases, with 13 bases between them. The DNA of the CDR3 is TGTGCCAGCAGTTTCGACAGTGCTAGCACAGATACGCAGTATTTT. Its protein is CASSFDSASTDTQYF.

J is TRBJ2-2 and V is TRBV11-3, with 8 nucleotides matching TRBD2. Germline V gene data show CDR1 as SGHNT and CDR2 as YENEEA. Trimming at V came to 5 bases and at J to 6 bases, leaving 11 bases not matched to a gene. CDR3 size: 16 residues. CDR3 amino acids: CASSDPPGGRAGELFF. CDR3 in DNA: TGTGCCAGCAGCGATCCCCCGGGAGGGAGGGCCGGGGAGCTGTTTTTT. Supplemented by reference TRBV11-3 and TRBJ2-2, the full variable domain reads EAGVVQSPRYKIIEKKQPVAFWCNPISGHNTLYWYLQNLGQGPELLIRYENEEAVDDSQLPKDRFSAERLKGVDSTLKIQPAELGDSAVYLCASSDPPGGRAGELFFGEGSRLTVL.

The V call is TRBV2, the J call TRBJ2-4, with D unresolved. From germline, CDR1 is SNHLY and CDR2 FYNNEI. This CDR3 contains 15 residues. V lost 1 base and J 0 bases, leaving 7 bases between the germline ends. The CDR3 DNA sequence: TGTGCCAGCAGTGAAGTTACAGTAGCCAAAAACATTCAGTACTTC. Translating it yields CASSEVTVAKNIQYF.

The rearrangement joins TRBV30 to TRBJ2-6; D is possibly TRBD2 (5 bases). This CDR3 contains 17 residues. CDR1 is GTSNPN and CDR2 is SVGIG in the germline V gene (reference sequence). V shed 3 bases and J shed 0 bases, with 15 bases lying between them. The CDR3 bases are TGTGCCTGGAGCGGAGGAATTGTAAGCTCTGGGGCCAACGTCCTGACTTTC. Translation gives CAWSGGIVSSGANVLTF. Drawing the rest from reference TRBV30 and TRBJ2-6, the complete variable domain is SQTIHQWPATLVQPVGSPLSLECTVEGTSNPNLYWYRQAAGRGLQLLFYSVGIGQISSEVPQNLSASRPQDRQFILSSKKLLLSDSGFYLCAWSGGIVSSGANVLTFGAGSRLTVL.

This clone was recorded a few times. The V gene is TRBV29-1, the J gene TRBJ2-3; a possible D gene is TRBD2 (5 bases). The germline V gene has CDR1 SQVTM and CDR2 ANQGSEA. This CDR3 has 13 residues. Trimming removed 1 base from V and 2 bases from J, with 7 bases in between. CDR3 protein: CSVEAGNTDTQYF. CDR3 in DNA: TGCAGCGTTGAAGCGGGAAACACAGATACGCAGTATTTT.

About this clone: This clone may be a read error of a much larger clone one base away. Other DNA sequences in this sample translate to the same CDR3. The V call is TRBV4-1, the J call TRBJ2-7, with TRBD2 matching over 7 bases. CDR3 length: 15 residues. Per germline, CDR1 MGHRA and CDR2 YSYEKL. The J segment lost 0 bases and the V segment lost 1 base, leaving 3 bases of the junction unmatched. CDR3 protein: CASSQASGASYEQYF. For the CDR3, the DNA is TGCGCCAGCAGCCAAGCTAGCGGAGCCTCCTACGAGCAGTACTTC.